A single sample is the source of the 20 T cell receptor beta chains below, sequenced in a study of Ad26.COV2.S vaccination and SARS-CoV-2 variants. The protocol was immunoSEQ multiplex PCR, while the TCRdb copy is restricted to in-frame clones and leaves out a portion. The sample lists about 94,000 clones; more than 70% were seen once. The sequencing used peripheral blood, collected after recovery from COVID-19. All receptors derive from a human donor who had recovered from COVID-19.

This chain links TRBV28 with TRBJ1-4, with TRBD1 as a possible D gene (5 bases). Deletions cut 8 bases from V and 0 bases from J, with 13 bases between. The germline V gene encodes CDR1 MDHEN and CDR2 SYDVKM. The CDR3 extends over 15 amino acids. The CDR3 sequence is CASLHGGATNEKLFF. CDR3 bases: TGTGCCAGCCTCCATGGGGGTGCAACTAATGAAAAACTGTTTTTT.

This chain joins TRBV21-1 and TRBJ2-1; the table names TRBD2, a call not compared with the DNA. TRBV21-1 is a pseudogene locus. CDR3 size: 15 residues. CDR3 protein: CASSKSSGRWNEQFF. CDR3 nucleotides: TGTGCCAGCAGCAAATCTAGCGGGAGGTGGAATGAGCAGTTCTTC.

The chain has TRBV6-5 and TRBJ2-2; D might be TRBD1 (6 bases). The CDR3 is 14 residues long. CDR1 and CDR2 (germline): MNHEY, SVGAGI. With 0 bases removed from V and 6 bases from J, the gap between germline ends came to 8 bases. The CDR3, as DNA: TGTGCCAGCAGTTACTCAACAGGGTCCGGGGAGCTGTTTTTT. This gives the protein CASSYSTGSGELFF.

The chain carries TRBV9 and TRBJ1-1; no clear D. V dropped 5 bases and J dropped 1 base, with 9 bases sitting between them. The CDR3 spans 13 residues. CDR1 and CDR2 (germline): SGDLS, YYNGEE. The CDR3 coding sequence is TGTGCCAGCAGTCGGGGAGCGAACACTGAAGCTTTCTTT. Its translation is CASSRGANTEAFF.

The chain carries TRBV7-8 and TRBJ2-2, with D uncertain. CDR3 length equals 17 residues. V lost 0 bases, J lost 0 bases, and 11 bases lay in between. The V gene's germline CDR1 is SGHVS and CDR2 FQNEAQ. CDR3 region: CASSLARRYANTGELFF. CDR3 DNA sequence: TGTGCCAGCAGCTTAGCGCGGCGGTACGCGAACACCGGGGAGCTGTTTTTT.

This chain connects TRBV24-1 to TRBJ2-7, with 8 bases fitting TRBD1. Trimming cost V 6 bases and J 3 bases; bases outside gene matches: 15. Germline loops: CDR1 KGHDR, CDR2 SFDVKD. CDR3 length: 17 amino acids. Written as DNA, the CDR3 is TGTGCCACCAGTACCTACTCTCCGGGGACAGGTCTCTACGAGCAGTACTTC. Amino acid sequence: CATSTYSPGTGLYEQYF.

CDR3 amino acids: CASSQDMGLAGGEQYF. The DNA of the CDR3 is TGCGCCAGCAGCCAAGATATGGGATTAGCGGGAGGCGAGCAGTACTTC. The chain recombines TRBV4-3 with TRBJ2-7, with TRBD2 identical over 10 bases. Trimming at V came to 0 bases and at J to 6 bases, leaving 8 bases not matched to a gene. Germline CDR1 and CDR2: LGHNA and YSLEER. The CDR3 consists of 16 residues.

The sample holds one count of this clone. V gene TRBV6-1 combines with J gene TRBJ2-1, with D perhaps matching TRBD1 or TRBD2 (5 bases each). Trimming pared 4 bases from V and 0 bases from J, leaving 16 bases between. The CDR3 covers 17 residues. Per the germline V gene, CDR1 is MNHNS and CDR2 is SASEGT. CDR3 DNA sequence: TGTGCCAGCAGTGGGGGGTGGTTGGAAGGCTCCTACAATGAGCAGTTCTTC. This gives the protein CASSGGWLEGSYNEQFF.

In this sample, this clone turned up once. This sequence joins TRBV28 and TRBJ2-7; tentatively, D is TRBD1 or TRBD2 (5 bases each). V lost 4 bases and J lost 4, with 11 bases in between. The CDR3 has 13 residues. The V gene's germline CDR1 is MDHEN and CDR2 SYDVKM. The CDR3 loop is CASSSNRRYEQYF. CDR3 bases: TGTGCCAGCAGTTCAAACAGGAGGTACGAGCAGTACTTC.

A few counts support this clone. The V gene is TRBV28, the J gene TRBJ1-2; D remains unclear. Germline loops: CDR1 MDHEN, CDR2 SYDVKM. The CDR3 is 11 amino acids. V was pared by 5 bases and J by 5 bases, with 6 bases between. The CDR3 reads CASSRRYGYTF. The CDR3, as DNA: TGTGCCAGCAGTCGGAGATATGGCTACACCTTC.

The chain employs TRBV4-3 and TRBJ2-4, with D possibly matching TRBD1 (5 bases). The CDR3 length is 17 residues. Trimming took 0 bases from V and 4 from J, leaving 16 bases between them. CDR1 and CDR2 from the germline V gene are LGHNA and YSLEER. The CDR3 DNA sequence: TGCGCCAGCAGCCAAGATCTGAGCGTAGCAGGGAAAAACATTCAGTACTTC. It codes for CASSQDLSVAGKNIQYF.

This chain joins TRBV19 and TRBJ1-1, with a tentative D call TRBD1 (5 bases). CDR3 length: 14 residues. Between the trimmed V and J ends, which lost 7 bases and 1 base, there was a span of 13 bases. Germline assignment: CDR1 LNHDA and CDR2 SQIVND (reference sequence). The CDR3 here is CASKTHGGNTEAFF. CDR3 sequence (DNA): TGTGCCAGTAAAACGCACGGGGGGAACACTGAAGCTTTCTTT.

The chain's CDR3 is CASSPKQQGVTPLHF. The CDR3 nucleotides are TGTGCCAGCAGCCCTAAGCAACAGGGTGTGACACCCCTCCACTTT. The chain recombines TRBV11-3 with TRBJ1-6; tentative D call: TRBD1 (6 bases). This CDR3 contains 15 residues. The germline CDR1 and CDR2 sequences are SGHNT and YENEEA. V gave up 5 bases and J gave up 11 bases, with 19 bases separating them.

The V call is TRBV29-1, the J call TRBJ2-1; 10 nucleotides match TRBD1. The trim removed 7 bases at V and 7 bases at J, leaving 10 bases unmatched. There are 14 residues in the CDR3. The germline gives CDR1 SQVTM, CDR2 ANQGSEA. The CDR3 loop reads CSAAPWTGGNEQFF. The CDR3 bases are TGCAGCGCCGCGCCTTGGACAGGGGGAAATGAGCAGTTCTTC.

The J gene is TRBJ1-1, the V gene TRBV20-1, with D hard to call. Per the germline V gene, CDR1 is DFQATT and CDR2 is SNEGSKA (reference sequence). The CDR3 is 13 amino acids. V dropped 3 bases and J dropped 2 bases, with 10 bases sitting between them. CDR3 nucleotide sequence: TGCAGTGCTAGTCTGGTGTTAAACACTGAAGCTTTCTTT. It is translated as CSASLVLNTEAFF.

In DNA, the CDR3 is TGCGCCAGCAGCTTGGGGCGGACAGGGGGACGAGAAAAACTGTTTTTT. This gives the protein CASSLGRTGGREKLFF. This sequence joins TRBV5-1 and TRBJ1-4; 10 bases are a match to TRBD1. The ends lost 0 bases at V and 8 bases at J; junction bases unmatched: 7. The germline gives CDR1 SGHRS, CDR2 YFSETQ. The CDR3 length is 16 residues.

V and J are TRBV29-1 and TRBJ2-4, with D unclear. The V gene lost 7 bases and the J gene lost 2 bases, with 18 bases spanning the gap. Per germline, CDR1 SQVTM and CDR2 ANQGSEA. The CDR3 spans 15 residues. The CDR3 DNA reads TGCAGCGCCCTTTCATTCAGTAGAACCAAAAACATTCAGTACTTC. Translating gives CSALSFSRTKNIQYF. The full variable domain, with the rest looked up from reference TRBV29-1 and TRBJ2-4, is SAVISQKPSRDICQRGTSLTIQCQVDSQVTMMFWYRQQPGQSLTLIATANQGSEATYESGFVIDKFPISRPNLTFSTLTVSNMSPEDSSIYLCSALSFSRTKNIQYFGAGTRLSVL.

The chain links TRBV5-6 to TRBJ2-5; 8 bases are shared with TRBD1. The CDR3 totals 14 residues. Trimming took 7 bases from V and 5 from J; bases not matched to a gene: 10. In germline, CDR1 is SGHDT, CDR2 YYEEEE. As DNA, the CDR3 is TGTGCCAGCGGCGGACAGGGTCGGTTCGAGACCCAGTACTTC. Its translation: CASGGQGRFETQYF.

This clone was counted many times. This chain links TRBV6-5 with TRBJ1-2; D gene unclear. From germline, CDR1 is MNHEY and CDR2 SVGAGI. The germline V and J ends were trimmed by 6 bases and 4 bases, with 12 bases remaining between them. The CDR3 covers 13 residues. The CDR3 spells CASSGRSPYGYTF. The CDR3 DNA reads as TGTGCCAGCAGCGGACGGAGCCCCTATGGCTACACCTTC.

The chain uses TRBV7-2 and TRBJ2-3; D gene ambiguous. This CDR3 comprises 14 residues. V was cut by 5 bases and J by 8 bases, with 17 bases left in between. Germline CDR1 is SGHTA and CDR2 is FQGNSA. For the CDR3, the DNA is TGTGCCAGCAGCACCTTACTTGTGATGAGTACGCAGTATTTT. This codes for CASSTLLVMSTQYF.